A single T cell receptor beta chain is shown here with its context. Antigen specificity is unknown. This record comes from a study of OX40 agonist ivuxolimab in advanced cancers. The study, taken as a whole, reports: Clones of CD4+ and CD8+ blood T cells grew by week 6 at doses of 0.1 to 3.0 mg/kg. Certain nonresponders additionally had low normalized T-cell clonal expansion.

Method: immunoSEQ multiplex PCR; TCRdb's copy keeps in-frame clones and lacks some. The table has approximately 80,000 clones, 85% seen once. The CDR3 loop spans 14 amino acids. Trimming shortened V by 0 bases and J by 4 bases, and 9 bases separated the two germline ends. Germline-derived CDR1 and CDR2 are SGHTA and FQGTGA. Systemic immunosuppression or autoimmune disease history was grounds to exclude patients. The investigators sampled blood at baseline, at cycle 4 day 1, and at cycle 7 day 1. This sequence originates from an adult with an advanced solid tumor such as melanoma, head and neck, liver or kidney cancer. Material: CD4+ or CD8+ T cells sorted from blood, obtained in a trial of the OX40 agonist ivuxolimab. V gene TRBV7-3 combines with J gene TRBJ1-1; D remains unclear. The CDR3 coding sequence is TGTGCCAGCAGCTTAACGACAACTGGCACTGAAGCTTTCTTT. This translates into CASSLTTTGTEAFF.